The source of this T cell receptor beta chain is a study of PD-1 blockade in classical Hodgkin lymphoma. Study observations and caveats: A significant rise in TCR diversity by C4D1 was seen for CD4+ but not CD8+ cells. Compared with healthy donors, newly diagnosed patients reportedly showed lower baseline TCR diversity. Initiation of nivolumab under 1 year after ASCT led to exclusion of patients.

In every patient, relapse followed autologous stem cell transplantation, while exposure to brentuximab vedotin differed. Patients' outcomes at their best amounted to complete response, partial response or progressive disease. Sequencing was performed with immunoSEQ multiplex PCR; in TCRdb, only in-frame clones are kept and a portion is missing. This sample has approximately 44,000 clones, with approximately 80% found just once. Turning to this clone: Its target is not known.

From germline, CDR1 is GTSNPN and CDR2 SVGIG (reference sequence). V was clipped by 3 bases and J by 0 bases, with 9 bases between them. The CDR3 covers 14 residues. The V and J genes are TRBV30 and TRBJ1-5; D is uncertain. The sequence derives from a human donor with classical Hodgkin lymphoma. This sample comprised peripheral blood mononuclear cells (PBMCs), obtained at baseline. In nucleotides, the CDR3 is TGTGCCTGGAGCGTAGAGGTTAGCAATCAGCCCCAGCATTTT. This sequence encodes CAWSVEVSNQPQHF.